A single T cell receptor (beta chain) is shown here with its context. This entry is derived from a study of blood T cell repertoires in COVID-19. V dropped 7 bases and J dropped 1; count of bases not matched to a gene: 6. The CDR3 contains 14 residues. CDR1 and CDR2 from the germline V gene are MNHNY and SVGAGI (reference sequence). TCRdb keeps only in-frame clones here, not all; method: immunoSEQ multiplex PCR. Here the sample spans approximately 75,000 clones, 74% being singletons. The specimen sequenced was peripheral blood. The TCR sequence derives from a human donor with acute or convalescent COVID-19. The donor label of this sample is uncertain. J is TRBJ1-1 and V is TRBV6-6; 7 bases align to TRBD1. In DNA, the CDR3 is TGTGCCAGCAAACTCCAGGGGGGGAACACTGAAGCTTTCTTT. Protein product: CASKLQGGNTEAFF.